A single sample is the source of the 24 T cell receptor beta chains below, sequenced in a study of blood T cell repertoires in COVID-19. The repertoire was sequenced with immunoSEQ multiplex PCR; TCRdb's copy has only in-frame clones and lacks some. The sample includes under 250,000 clones, approximately 87% of them seen just once. Sequencing was performed on peripheral blood. These receptors all come from a woman in her 70s with active or convalescent COVID-19.

The V and J genes are TRBV23-1 and TRBJ2-7; D is possibly TRBD1 (5 bases). TRBV23-1 is an ORF; its function is uncertain. This CDR3 region has 14 residues. With 2 bases removed from V and 2 bases from J, the gap between germline ends came to 10 bases. CDR3 loop: CASSQKDTPYEQYF. The CDR3 region has the DNA TGCGCCAGCAGTCAAAAGGACACCCCCTACGAGCAGTACTTC.

In its sample, this clone was seen a few times. The chain uses TRBV6-2 or TRBV6-3 and TRBJ1-6, with TRBD1 matching 8 bases. Per the germline V gene, CDR1 is MNHEY and CDR2 is SVGEGT. The CDR3 sequence is 19 residues long. The J segment lost 12 bases and the V segment lost 0 bases, leaving 19 bases of the junction unmatched. In DNA form, the CDR3 reads TGTGCCAGCAGTTACTCGAGGAACTGGAGGCCAGGGGGCGCCGGACCCCTCCACTTT. Residues: CASSYSRNWRPGGAGPLHF.

This chain uses TRBV28 with TRBJ1-4; D is undetermined. CDR1 is MDHEN, CDR2 SYDVKM, per germline. V lost 6 bases to trimming and J lost 0 bases, with 14 bases between them. The CDR3 sequence is 16 residues long. CDR3 coding DNA: TGTGCCAGCAGATCCGACACTCTTGCAACTAATGAAAAACTGTTTTTT. Amino acid sequence: CASRSDTLATNEKLFF.

The chain recombines TRBV5-1 with TRBJ1-3; 7 nucleotides line up with TRBD1. The CDR3 is 15 residues long. Losses at the gene ends were 2 bases for V and 1 base for J; bases not matched to a gene: 3. Germline V CDR1 and CDR2: SGHRS, YFSETQ. CDR3 amino acids: CASSLQGMSGNTIYF. As DNA, the CDR3 is TGCGCCAGCAGCTTACAGGGGATGTCTGGAAACACCATATATTTT. Drawing the rest from reference TRBV5-1 and TRBJ1-3, the complete variable domain is KAGVTQTPRYLIKTRGQQVTLSCSPISGHRSVSWYQQTPGQGLQFLFEYFSETQRNKGNFPGRFSGRQFSNSRSEMNVSTLELGDSALYLCASSLQGMSGNTIYFGEGSWLTVV.

V is TRBV7-9 and J is TRBJ1-2, with a weak D call TRBD1 (5 bases). V was shortened by 4 bases and J by 5 bases, with 8 bases between the two germline ends. Germline V gives CDR1 SEHNR, CDR2 FQNEAQ (reference sequence). This CDR3 has 12 amino acids. Written as DNA, the CDR3 is TGTGCCAGCAGCTCCTCAGGGTATGGCTACACCTTC. It is translated as CASSSSGYGYTF.

This clone was recorded once. The chain uses TRBV19 and TRBJ1-5, with 8 bases lining up with TRBD1. The CDR3 consists of 15 residues. In germline, CDR1 is LNHDA, CDR2 SQIVND (reference sequence). V dropped 3 bases and J dropped 4; count of bases not matched to a gene: 5. CDR3 nucleotides: TGTGCCAGTAGTATGGGTCAGGGGGCGAATCAGCCCCAGCATTTT. It specifies CASSMGQGANQPQHF. The full variable domain, its missing parts supplied by reference TRBV19 and TRBJ1-5, is DGGITQSPKYLFRKEGQNVTLSCEQNLNHDAMYWYRQDPGQGLRLIYYSQIVNDFQKGDIAEGYSVSREKKESFPLTVTSAQKNPTAFYLCASSMGQGANQPQHFGDGTRLSIL.

Only a few counts were recorded for this clone. V usage is TRBV11-2 and J usage is TRBJ1-6, with D perhaps TRBD1 (5 bases). V lost 5 bases and J 9 bases, leaving 17 bases between the germline ends. Germline V lookup: CDR1 SGHAT, CDR2 FQNNGV. There are 15 residues in the CDR3. The CDR3 DNA is TGTGCCAGCAGCCCCTGGGGCAGGCAGGGTTCACCCCTCCACTTT. The encoded protein is CASSPWGRQGSPLHF.

The sample holds a few counts of this clone. The chain links TRBV5-1 to TRBJ1-2; TRBD1 agrees at 7 bases. Germline V gene sequence: CDR1 SGHRS, CDR2 YFSETQ. Trimming at V came to 4 bases and at J to 4 bases, leaving 7 bases not matched to a gene. CDR3 length: 14 amino acids. As DNA, the CDR3 is TGCGCCAGCAGCGACGGGACAGCCCTCTATGGCTACACCTTC. Translated, it gives CASSDGTALYGYTF.

In nucleotides, the CDR3 is TGTGCCAGCAGCTTGACAACCAATAATGAAAAACTGTTTTTT. Residues: CASSLTTNNEKLFF. The chain carries TRBV5-5 and TRBJ1-4, with D unclear. CDR3 length: 14 amino acids. The germline V and J ends were trimmed by 1 base and 4 bases, with 8 bases remaining between them. CDR1 is SGHKS and CDR2 is YYEKEE in the germline V gene (reference sequence).

With respect to this clone: Other nucleotide sequences from this sample produce the same CDR3. V gene TRBV9 combines with J gene TRBJ1-2; a possible D gene is TRBD1 (6 bases). Germline V gene data show CDR1 as SGDLS and CDR2 as YYNGEE. The CDR3 loop spans 13 amino acids. Between the trimmed V and J ends, which lost 0 bases and 4 bases, there was a span of 7 bases. CDR3 sequence: CASSVEQGYGYTF. CDR3 coding DNA: TGTGCCAGCAGCGTAGAACAGGGCTATGGCTACACCTTC.

This clone has only one observation. The genes are TRBV3-1 (or the pseudogene TRBV3-2) and TRBJ2-1; 11 positions match TRBD2. Per germline, CDR1 LGHDT and CDR2 YNNKEL (reference sequence). The J segment lost 7 bases and the V segment lost 3 bases, leaving 8 bases of the junction unmatched. The CDR3 sequence is 16 residues long. For the CDR3, the DNA is TGTGCCAGCAGCCATTTTAGCGGGAGGGCCGGAAATGAGCAGTTCTTC. It is translated as CASSHFSGRAGNEQFF.

This rearrangement joins TRBV7-2 to TRBJ1-5; the D gene is possibly TRBD1 (5 bases). Germline V CDR1 and CDR2: SGHTA, FQGNSA. V lost 3 bases and J 5 bases, leaving 17 bases between the germline ends. The CDR3 has 16 amino acids. CDR3 sequence reads: CASSFTPDTWYQPQHF. CDR3 DNA: TGTGCCAGCAGCTTTACGCCGGACACCTGGTATCAGCCCCAGCATTTT.

V is TRBV3-1 (or the pseudogene TRBV3-2) and J is TRBJ1-2; 7 positions match TRBD1. Trimming at V came to 7 bases and at J to 4 bases, leaving 12 bases not matched to a gene. Germline CDR1 reads LGHDT; CDR2 reads YNNKEL (reference sequence). The CDR3 extends over 15 amino acids. This CDR3 is CASKPRGRGVYGYTF. CDR3 sequence (DNA): TGTGCCAGCAAACCTAGGGGCAGGGGGGTCTATGGCTACACCTTC.

This clone was observed a single time. This chain joins TRBV25-1 and TRBJ1-6, with TRBD1 matching over 7 bases. CDR3 size: 15 residues. The V gene end was trimmed by 3 bases and the J gene end by 10 bases; junction bases not matched to a gene: 9. Germline-derived CDR1 and CDR2 are MGHDK and SYGVNS. The CDR3 reads CASSDMGQGQSPLHF. The CDR3 DNA reads TGTGCCAGCAGTGATATGGGGCAGGGACAGTCACCCCTCCACTTT.

The chain combines TRBV12-3 or TRBV12-4 with TRBJ1-2; D is unresolved. This CDR3 comprises 11 residues. Trimming took 4 bases from V and 4 from J, leaving 4 bases between them. The DNA for the CDR3 is TGTGCCAGCAGTTATAGCTATGGCTACACCTTC. This translates into CASSYSYGYTF.

V is TRBV28 and J is TRBJ1-1, with a possible D match to TRBD1 (6 bases). The CDR3 runs to 15 residues. Germline CDR1 MDHEN, CDR2 SYDVKM. V was trimmed by 3 bases and J by 5 bases, leaving 16 bases between them. This CDR3 reads CASSFSAGVGTEAFF. The CDR3 nucleotides are TGTGCCAGCAGTTTCTCCGCAGGGGTTGGGACTGAAGCTTTCTTT.

The chain employs TRBV28 and TRBJ1-1, with D uncertain. Trimming took 6 bases from V and 6 from J, leaving 14 bases between them. The CDR3 runs to 13 residues. Per germline, CDR1 MDHEN and CDR2 SYDVKM. The CDR3 is CASSYDKRAEAFF. Here the CDR3 DNA reads TGTGCCAGCAGCTATGACAAGAGGGCTGAAGCTTTCTTT.

J is TRBJ2-2 and V is TRBV28; 9 bases are shared with TRBD1. This CDR3 has 16 amino acids. V lost 5 bases and J lost 6; bases outside the gene matches: 10. Germline CDR1 and CDR2: MDHEN and SYDVKM. The CDR3 nucleotides read TGTGCCAGCAGTCAGCCGGGACAGGGCGGATCCGGGGAGCTGTTTTTT. This encodes CASSQPGQGGSGELFF. Full variable domain (remainder filled in from reference TRBV28 and TRBJ2-2): DVKVTQSSRYLVKRTGEKVFLECVQDMDHENMFWYRQDPGLGLRLIYFSYDVKMKEKGDIPEGYSVSREKKERFSLILESASTNQTSMYLCASSQPGQGGSGELFFGEGSRLTVL.

The chain joins TRBV28 to TRBJ2-4; 14 bases are a match to TRBD2. V shed 8 bases and J 0 bases; nucleotides not matched to a gene: 9. Germline loops: CDR1 MDHEN, CDR2 SYDVKM. The CDR3 has 18 amino acids. For the CDR3, the DNA is TGTGCCAGCCCGGGACTAGCGGGAGAGGGGCTAGCCAAAAACATTCAGTACTTC. Translating it yields CASPGLAGEGLAKNIQYF.

In DNA form, the CDR3 reads TGTGCCAGCAGCCTGGGGGGCTCTGGAAACACCATATATTTT. Amino acid sequence: CASSLGGSGNTIYF. The chain links TRBV3-1 (or the pseudogene TRBV3-2) to TRBJ1-3; a weak D match, TRBD1 (5 bases). Deletions cut 4 bases from V and 0 bases from J, with 7 bases between. Germline V gene data show CDR1 as LGHDT and CDR2 as YNNKEL (reference sequence). This CDR3 is built from 14 residues.

This rearrangement joins TRBV11-2 to TRBJ1-1, with a possible D match to TRBD1 (5 bases). With 2 bases removed from V and 2 bases from J, the gap between germline ends came to 15 bases. CDR1 SGHAT and CDR2 FQNNGV come from the germline V gene. CDR3 length equals 16 residues. The CDR3, as DNA: TGTGCCAGCAGCTTATCCAGGACACCCGAAAACACTGAAGCTTTCTTT. This gives the protein CASSLSRTPENTEAFF. The entire variable domain, with the rest obtained from reference TRBV11-2 and TRBJ1-1, is as follows: EAGVAQSPRYKIIEKRQSVAFWCNPISGHATLYWYQQILGQGPKLLIQFQNNGVVDDSQLPKDRFSAERLKGVDSTLKIQPAKLEDSAVYLCASSLSRTPENTEAFFGQGTRLTVV.

This chain uses TRBV11-2 with TRBJ2-7, with 8 bases fitting TRBD2. The CDR3 consists of 16 residues. The V gene's germline CDR1 is SGHAT and CDR2 FQNNGV. V lost 5 bases, J lost 0 bases, and 9 bases stayed unmatched. CDR3 residues: CASSGLRGASSYEQYF. CDR3 DNA sequence: TGTGCCAGCAGCGGGTTGCGGGGGGCCTCCTCCTACGAGCAGTACTTC.

The rearrangement uses TRBV9 and TRBJ2-7; TRBD1 aligns across 11 bases. This CDR3 has 14 residues. CDR1 and CDR2 (germline): SGDLS, YYNGEE. V was pared by 4 bases and J by 6 bases, with 6 bases of the junction left unmatched. CDR3 residues: CASSTWGTGGEQYF. The CDR3 region has the DNA TGTGCCAGCAGCACCTGGGGGACAGGGGGCGAGCAGTACTTC.

V and J are TRBV5-4 and TRBJ1-2; D might be TRBD1 (5 bases). The CDR3 consists of 14 residues. Between the trimmed V and J ends, which lost 4 bases and 4 bases, there was a span of 14 bases. The V gene's germline CDR1 is SGHNT and CDR2 YYREEE (reference sequence). The CDR3 DNA sequence: TGTGCCAGCAGCGGCCTCGGGGGGGGCTATGGCTACACCTTC. Translating gives CASSGLGGGYGYTF.